The rows below give T cell receptor beta chains drawn from one sample of a study of OX40 agonist ivuxolimab in advanced cancers. Measured with immunoSEQ multiplex PCR; TCRdb has only the in-frame clones, and not every one. The sample lists around 94,000 clones; 92% were seen once. The sample consisted of CD4+ or CD8+ T cells sorted from blood, taken in a trial of the OX40 agonist ivuxolimab. The receptors were gathered from an adult with an advanced solid tumor such as melanoma, head and neck, liver or kidney cancer. Both conserved end residues are part of each CDR3. D genes are given only for firm matches. Clone size is shown for a subset of rows, as once, few, many or a class of expanded clone.

abundance | j_gene | d_gene | v_gene | CDR3aa | CDR3nt
- | TRBJ1-3 | - | TRBV27 | CASYNTGRSVMKTGNTIYF | TGTGCCAGCTACAATACAGGCCGGAGCGTGATGAAGACCGGAAACACCATATATTTT
- | TRBJ2-7 | - | TRBV4-2 | CASSQWGWEETYEQYF | TGTGCCAGCAGCCAATGGGGCTGGGAGGAAACCTACGAGCAGTACTTC
once | TRBJ2-4 | TRBD1 | TRBV27 | CASSPHRGQGAKNIQYF | TGTGCCAGCAGTCCGCACAGGGGGCAGGGGGCCAAAAACATTCAGTACTTC
- | TRBJ2-3 | TRBD2 | TRBV5-1 | CASRSAGEADTQYF | TGCGCCAGCAGATCTGCGGGAGAGGCAGATACGCAGTATTTT
once | TRBJ2-1 | TRBD2 | TRBV5-1 | CASSLQYRGGPYNEQFF | TGCGCCAGCAGCTTGCAGTACCGGGGGGGCCCCTACAATGAGCAGTTCTTC
- | TRBJ2-3 | TRBD2 | TRBV30 | CAWMRGRDTQYF | TGTGCCTGGATGCGCGGGAGGGATACGCAGTATTTT
- | TRBJ1-5 | TRBD1 | TRBV19 | CASSIDQGGWQPQHF | TGTGCCAGTAGTATAGATCAAGGGGGCTGGCAGCCCCAGCATTTT
- | TRBJ1-4 | - | TRBV30 | CAPRGGRDEKLFF | TGTGCCCCACGGGGGGGGCGCGATGAAAAACTGTTTTTT
- | TRBJ2-7 | - | TRBV19 | CASSVTSSAYEQYF | TGTGCCAGTAGTGTGACTAGTTCCGCCTACGAGCAGTACTTC
- | TRBJ2-7 | - | TRBV7-8 | CASSLINVYEQYF | TGTGCCAGCAGCTTAATCAATGTCTACGAGCAGTACTTC
- | TRBJ2-5 | - | TRBV27 | CASSLAGPPAQYF | TGTGCCAGCAGTTTGGCAGGCCCGCCGGCCCAGTACTTC
- | TRBJ2-7 | - | TRBV27 | CASSRQVTYEQYF | TGTGCCAGCTCCCGACAGGTGACCTACGAGCAGTACTTC
- | TRBJ1-2 | - | TRBV4-1 | CASSQEGDGNYGYTF | TGCGCCAGCAGCCAAGAGGGGGACGGTAACTATGGCTACACCTTC
- | TRBJ1-2 | - | TRBV27 | CASGFLRGGGYTF | TGTGCCAGCGGCTTTTTGAGGGGCGGTGGCTACACCTTC
- | TRBJ1-1 | - | TRBV6-5 | CASSPFPAGSTEAFF | TGTGCCAGCAGTCCCTTCCCGGCAGGGAGCACTGAAGCTTTCTTT
- | TRBJ2-1 | - | TRBV6-5 | CASSYSGQAGDEQFF | TGTGCCAGCAGTTACTCGGGACAAGCTGGAGATGAGCAGTTCTTC
- | TRBJ2-5 | - | TRBV6-6 | CASSYSSTGSQETQYF | TGTGCCAGCAGTTACTCGAGTACGGGAAGCCAAGAGACCCAGTACTTC
- | TRBJ2-7 | TRBD2 | TRBV7-6 | CASSSTGTSPDYEQYF | TGTGCCAGCAGCTCGACCGGGACTAGCCCCGACTACGAGCAGTACTTC
- | TRBJ2-1 | - | TRBV12-5 | CASGPSPNEQFF | TGTGCTAGTGGCCCCAGTCCGAATGAGCAGTTCTTC
- | TRBJ2-5 | TRBD1 | TRBV14 | CASSRDRLSETQYF | TGTGCCAGCAGCCGGGACAGACTTTCGGAGACCCAGTACTTC
- | TRBJ2-7 | - | TRBV4-1 | CASSQGTRDSDEQYF | TGCGCCAGCAGCCAAGGGACCCGAGACAGCGACGAGCAGTACTTC
- | TRBJ1-2 | - | TRBV7-9 | CASSFPRQTGYGYTF | TGTGCCAGCAGCTTCCCGCGACAGACGGGGTATGGCTACACCTTC